This entry concerns a single T cell receptor (beta chain). Its cognate antigen is unknown. This sample was taken from a study of cytomegalovirus exposure and HLA in healthy donors. About the research overall: Unique TCRs numbering roughly 80 million, obtained from HLA-typed donors, made up an early data release. Ancestry clustering placed roughly four fifths of roughly 400 genotyped donors in the Caucasian-associated cluster.

J was trimmed by 5 bases and V by 10 bases; bases with no gene match: 13. The CDR3 runs 15 residues. Looked up from germline, CDR1 is SGHNT and CDR2 is YYREEE (reference sequence). Researchers ran the PCR with 60 Vbeta and 13 Jbeta primers. Sequenced by immunoSEQ multiplex PCR; TCRdb stores in-frame clones only, minus some. Here the sample table reports 150,000 to 200,000 clones. Study-wide results and caveats: A likely sequencing artifact accounted for one observed cluster of highly shared sequence variants. A later look showed TCR association rates differing by HLA locus, highest for DRB1 and lowest for HLA-C.

The chain is built from TRBV5-4 and TRBJ2-5; TRBD1 matches at 11 bases. The origin of this receptor is a man aged 30 to 45 in good health and CMV-seronegative. The sequencing input was PBMCs. The CDR3 DNA reads TGTGCCTTTGGGTCCCGGACAGGGGGCCTGGAGACCCAGTACTTC. It codes for CAFGSRTGGLETQYF.